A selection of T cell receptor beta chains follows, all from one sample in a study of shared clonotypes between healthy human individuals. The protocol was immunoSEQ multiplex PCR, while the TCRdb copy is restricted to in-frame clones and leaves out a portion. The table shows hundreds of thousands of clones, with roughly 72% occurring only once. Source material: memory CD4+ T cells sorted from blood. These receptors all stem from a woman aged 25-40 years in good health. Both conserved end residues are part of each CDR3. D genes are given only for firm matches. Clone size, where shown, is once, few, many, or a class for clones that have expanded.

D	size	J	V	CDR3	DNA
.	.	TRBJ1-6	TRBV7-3	CASSLSPGLSPLHF	TGTGCCAGCAGCTTAAGCCCCGGATTGTCACCCCTCCACTTT
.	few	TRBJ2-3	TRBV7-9	CASSLQGDTQYF	TGTGCCAGCAGCTTACAAGGGGATACGCAGTATTTT
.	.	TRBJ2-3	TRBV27	CASSPEGRPRGVTQYF	TGTGCCAGCAGTCCTGAGGGACGGCCCAGGGGGGTTACGCAGTATTTT
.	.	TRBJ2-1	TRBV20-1	CSGIMGFF	TGCAGTGGGATCATGGGGTTCTTC
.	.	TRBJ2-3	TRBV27	CASSLWGFRPDTQYF	TGTGCCAGCAGTTTATGGGGTTTTCGCCCAGATACGCAGTATTTT
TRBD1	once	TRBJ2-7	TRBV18	CASSPQGVNYEQYF	TGTGCCAGCTCACCTCAGGGGGTAAACTACGAGCAGTACTTC
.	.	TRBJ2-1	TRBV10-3	CAISEYREDEQFF	TGTGCCATCAGTGAGTATAGGGAGGATGAGCAGTTCTTC
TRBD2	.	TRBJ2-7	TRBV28	CASSSPGRGAYEQYF	TGTGCCAGCAGTTCCCCCGGGCGGGGGGCCTACGAGCAGTACTTC
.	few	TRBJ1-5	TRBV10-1	CASRGGAEHF	TGCGCCAGCAGGGGGGGGGCTGAGCATTTT
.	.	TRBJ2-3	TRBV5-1	CASSLARDPTDTQYF	TGCGCCAGCAGCTTGGCCAGGGATCCCACAGATACGCAGTATTTT
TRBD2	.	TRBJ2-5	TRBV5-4	CASSLGLAGGPGQETQYF	TGTGCCAGCAGCTTGGGTCTAGCGGGAGGCCCGGGCCAAGAGACCCAGTACTTC
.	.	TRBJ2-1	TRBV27	CASSLQGRDEQFF	TGTGCCAGCAGTTTACAAGGGAGAGATGAGCAGTTCTTC
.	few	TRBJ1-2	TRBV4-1	CASSQVTGQSGYTF	TGCGCCAGCAGCCAAGTAACTGGACAGTCTGGCTACACCTTC
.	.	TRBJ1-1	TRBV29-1	CSVGTLVYEAFF	TGCAGCGTTGGAACTTTAGTGTACGAAGCTTTCTTT
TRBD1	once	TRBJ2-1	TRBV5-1	CASRTGGADNEQFF	TGCGCCAGCAGGACAGGGGGCGCCGACAATGAGCAGTTCTTC
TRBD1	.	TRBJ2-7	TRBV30	CAWSVQGDEQYF	TGTGCCTGGAGTGTACAGGGGGACGAGCAGTACTTC
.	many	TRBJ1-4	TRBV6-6	CASSLGQGSEKLFF	TGTGCCAGCAGTTTGGGGCAGGGAAGTGAAAAACTGTTTTTT
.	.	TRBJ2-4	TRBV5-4	CASSLAGLGGGIQYF	TGTGCCAGCAGCTTGGCTGGCCTCGGAGGGGGCATTCAGTACTTC
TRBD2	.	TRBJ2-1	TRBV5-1	CASDPLGAGANEQFF	TGCGCCAGTGACCCCCTGGGAGCGGGGGCCAATGAGCAGTTCTTC
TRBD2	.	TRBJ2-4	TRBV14	CASSLAGGLNIQYF	TGTGCCAGCAGCCTAGCGGGAGGGCTAAACATTCAGTACTTC
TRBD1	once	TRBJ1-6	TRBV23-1	CASSSGQDNNSPLHF	TGCGCCAGCAGCAGCGGACAGGACAATAATTCACCCCTCCACTTT
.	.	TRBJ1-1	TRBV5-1	CASSPLWGGNTEAFF	TGCGCCAGCAGCCCGCTCTGGGGAGGAAACACTGAAGCTTTCTTT
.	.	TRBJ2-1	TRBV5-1	CASGPRAFNEQFF	TGCGCCAGCGGTCCCCGGGCGTTCAATGAGCAGTTCTTC
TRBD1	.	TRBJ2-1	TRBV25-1	CASSAGQGRAYNEQFF	TGTGCCAGCAGTGCTGGACAGGGGAGGGCCTACAATGAGCAGTTCTTC
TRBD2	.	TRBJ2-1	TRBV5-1	CASSTAASGSFNEQFF	TGCGCCAGCAGCACCGCGGCTAGCGGGAGTTTTAATGAGCAGTTCTTC
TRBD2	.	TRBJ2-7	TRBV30	CAWSRLAGGPYEQYF	TGTGCCTGGAGTCGACTAGCGGGAGGGCCTTACGAGCAGTACTTC
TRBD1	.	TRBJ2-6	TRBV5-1	CASSRGQAVSGANVLTF	TGCGCCAGCAGCAGGGGACAGGCCGTCTCTGGGGCCAACGTCCTGACTTTC